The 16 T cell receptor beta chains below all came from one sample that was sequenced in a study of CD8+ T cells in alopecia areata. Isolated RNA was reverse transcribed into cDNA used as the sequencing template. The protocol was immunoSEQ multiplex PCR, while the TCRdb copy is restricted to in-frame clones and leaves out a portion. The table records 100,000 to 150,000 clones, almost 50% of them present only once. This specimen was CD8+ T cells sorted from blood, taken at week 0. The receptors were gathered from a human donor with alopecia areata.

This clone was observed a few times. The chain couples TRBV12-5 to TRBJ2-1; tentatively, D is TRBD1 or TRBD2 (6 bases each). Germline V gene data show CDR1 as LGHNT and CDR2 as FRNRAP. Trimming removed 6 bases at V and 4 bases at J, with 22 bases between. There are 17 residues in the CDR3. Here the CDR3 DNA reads TGTGCTAGTGGCCTCAATATAGGGGGGTTTTCGTACAATGAGCAGTTCTTC. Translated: CASGLNIGGFSYNEQFF. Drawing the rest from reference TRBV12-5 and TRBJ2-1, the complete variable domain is DARVTQTPRHKVTEMGQEVTMRCQPILGHNTVFWYRQTMMQGLELLAYFRNRAPLDDSGMPKDRFSAEMPDATLATLKIQPSEPRDSAVYFCASGLNIGGFSYNEQFFGPGTRLTVL.

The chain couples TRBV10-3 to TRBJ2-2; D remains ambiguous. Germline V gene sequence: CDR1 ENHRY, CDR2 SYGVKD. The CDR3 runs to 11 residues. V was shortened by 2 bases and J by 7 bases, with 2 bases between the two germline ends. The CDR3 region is CAISENGELFF. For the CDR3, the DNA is TGTGCCATCAGTGAGAACGGGGAGCTGTTTTTT.

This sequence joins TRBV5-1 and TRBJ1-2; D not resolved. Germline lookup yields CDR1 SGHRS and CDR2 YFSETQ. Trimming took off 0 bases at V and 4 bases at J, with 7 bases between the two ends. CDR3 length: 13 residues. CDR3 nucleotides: TGCGCCAGCAGCTTGGGGAACTTCTATGGCTACACCTTC. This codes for CASSLGNFYGYTF.

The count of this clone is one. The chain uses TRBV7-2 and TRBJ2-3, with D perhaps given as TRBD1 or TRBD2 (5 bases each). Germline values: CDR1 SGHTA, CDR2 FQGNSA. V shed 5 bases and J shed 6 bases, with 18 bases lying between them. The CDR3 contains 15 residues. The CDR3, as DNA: TGTGCCAGCAGCGCCACCTCCCAGGGACGGGATACGCAGTATTTT. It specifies CASSATSQGRDTQYF. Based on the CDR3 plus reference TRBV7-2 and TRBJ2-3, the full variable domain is GAGVSQSPSNKVTEKGKDVELRCDPISGHTALYWYRQSLGQGLEFLIYFQGNSAPDKSGLPSDRFSAERTGGSVSTLTIQRTQQEDSAVYLCASSATSQGRDTQYFGPGTRLTVL.

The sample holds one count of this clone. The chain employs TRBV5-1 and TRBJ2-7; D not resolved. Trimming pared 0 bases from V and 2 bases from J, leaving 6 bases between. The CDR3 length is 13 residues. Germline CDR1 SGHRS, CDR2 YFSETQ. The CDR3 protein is CASSLGSAYEQYF. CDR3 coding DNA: TGCGCCAGCAGCTTGGGGAGTGCCTACGAGCAGTACTTC.

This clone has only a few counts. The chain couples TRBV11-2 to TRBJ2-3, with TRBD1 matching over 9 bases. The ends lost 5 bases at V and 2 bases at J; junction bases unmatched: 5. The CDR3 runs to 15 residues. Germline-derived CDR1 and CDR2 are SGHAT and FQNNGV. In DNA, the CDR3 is TGTGCCAGCAGCACAGGGACAGGGTTCACAGATACGCAGTATTTT. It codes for CASSTGTGFTDTQYF.

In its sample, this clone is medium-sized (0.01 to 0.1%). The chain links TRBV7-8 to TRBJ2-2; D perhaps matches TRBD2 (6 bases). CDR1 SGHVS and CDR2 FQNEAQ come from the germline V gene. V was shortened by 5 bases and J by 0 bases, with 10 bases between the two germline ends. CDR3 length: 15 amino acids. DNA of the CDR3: TGTGCCAGCAGCGCCACTAGCCCGAACACCGGGGAGCTGTTTTTT. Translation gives CASSATSPNTGELFF.

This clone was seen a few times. DNA of the CDR3: TGTGCCAGCAGCTTAGCGGGCACTGAAGCTTTCTTT. Translating gives CASSLAGTEAFF. The chain links TRBV7-8 to TRBJ1-1; unclear D gene. Germline V gives CDR1 SGHVS, CDR2 FQNEAQ. The CDR3 is 12 amino acids. V lost 0 bases, J lost 4 bases, and 3 bases lay in between. The full variable domain, rest sourced from reference TRBV7-8 and TRBJ1-1, is GAGVSQSPRYKVAKRGQDVALRCDPISGHVSLFWYQQALGQGPEFLTYFQNEAQLDKSGLPSDRFFAERPEGSVSTLKIQRTQQEDSAVYLCASSLAGTEAFFGQGTRLTVV.

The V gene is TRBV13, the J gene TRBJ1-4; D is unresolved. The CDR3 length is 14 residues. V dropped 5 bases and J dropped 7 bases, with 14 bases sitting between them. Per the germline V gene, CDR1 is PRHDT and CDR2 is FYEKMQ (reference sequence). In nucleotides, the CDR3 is TGTGCCAGCAGCCCCCCGGCGGAAGGTGAAAAACTGTTTTTT. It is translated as CASSPPAEGEKLFF.

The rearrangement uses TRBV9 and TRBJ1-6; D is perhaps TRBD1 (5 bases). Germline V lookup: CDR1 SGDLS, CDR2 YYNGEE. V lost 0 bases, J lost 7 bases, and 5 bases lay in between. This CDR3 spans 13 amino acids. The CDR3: CASSVGGNSPLHF. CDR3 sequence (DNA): TGTGCCAGCAGCGTAGGGGGGAATTCACCCCTCCACTTT. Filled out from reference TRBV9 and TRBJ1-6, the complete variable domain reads DSGVTQTPKHLITATGQRVTLRCSPRSGDLSVYWYQQSLDQGLQFLIQYYNGEERAKGNILERFSAQQFPDLHSELNLSSLELGDSALYFCASSVGGNSPLHFGNGTRLTVT.

CDR3: CASSPPSGGDQETQYF. CDR3 sequence (DNA): TGTGCCAGCAGCCCCCCTAGCGGGGGGGACCAAGAGACCCAGTACTTC. V and J are TRBV7-2 and TRBJ2-5; 12 bases align to TRBD2. Looked up from germline, CDR1 is SGHTA and CDR2 is FQGNSA. The CDR3 is 16 amino acids. J gave up 0 bases and V 5 bases, and 4 bases lay outside the gene matches.

The CDR3 here is CASNPIMGRDTEAFF. CDR3 DNA: TGTGCCAGCAACCCTATAATGGGCAGGGACACTGAAGCTTTCTTT. The chain has TRBV5-6 and TRBJ1-1; weak D call: TRBD1 (5 bases). V was cut by 6 bases and J by 3 bases, with 18 bases left in between. CDR1 is SGHDT and CDR2 is YYEEEE in the germline V gene. This CDR3 is built from 15 residues.

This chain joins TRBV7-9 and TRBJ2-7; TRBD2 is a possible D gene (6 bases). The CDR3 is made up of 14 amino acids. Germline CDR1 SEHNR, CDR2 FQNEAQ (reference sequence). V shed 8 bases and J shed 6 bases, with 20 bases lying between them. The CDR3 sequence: CASDYFDQGGEQYF. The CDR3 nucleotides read TGTGCCAGCGACTACTTTGACCAGGGAGGCGAGCAGTACTTC.

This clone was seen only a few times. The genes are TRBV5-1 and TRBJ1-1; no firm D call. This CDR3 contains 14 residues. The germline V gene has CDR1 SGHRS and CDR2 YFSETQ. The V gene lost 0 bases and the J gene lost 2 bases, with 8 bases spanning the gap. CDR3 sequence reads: CASSLEAVNTEAFF. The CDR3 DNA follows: TGCGCCAGCAGCTTGGAGGCGGTTAACACTGAAGCTTTCTTT.

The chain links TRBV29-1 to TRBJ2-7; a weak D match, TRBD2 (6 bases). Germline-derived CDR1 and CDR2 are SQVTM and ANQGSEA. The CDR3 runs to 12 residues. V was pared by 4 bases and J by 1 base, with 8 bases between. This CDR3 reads CSVGGVSYEQYF. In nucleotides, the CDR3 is TGCAGCGTTGGCGGGGTTTCCTACGAGCAGTACTTC.

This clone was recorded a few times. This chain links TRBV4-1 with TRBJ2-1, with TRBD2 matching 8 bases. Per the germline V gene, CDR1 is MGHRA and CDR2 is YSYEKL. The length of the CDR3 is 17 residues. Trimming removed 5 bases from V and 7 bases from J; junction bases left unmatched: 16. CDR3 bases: TGCGCCAGCAGCGCAAAGGACGGGGGGGCTATAGGGAATGAGCAGTTCTTC. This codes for CASSAKDGGAIGNEQFF.